The 6 T cell receptor beta chains below were found in one sample sequenced in a study of blood T cell repertoires in COVID-19. The data were produced by immunoSEQ multiplex PCR, yet TCRdb's version contains in-frame clones alone and is incomplete. Here the sample spans roughly 150,000 clones, approximately 82% being singletons. What was sequenced was peripheral blood. Receptors were obtained from a human donor with acute or convalescent COVID-19. The donor label of this sample is uncertain.

This chain uses TRBV18 with TRBJ1-2; D is uncertain. CDR3 size: 13 residues. Germline CDR1 KGHSH, CDR2 LQKENI. The V end was cut by 3 bases, the J end by 4 bases, with 9 bases between. This CDR3 is CASSPSGGYGYTF. The CDR3 region has the DNA TGTGCCAGCTCACCGTCAGGAGGCTATGGCTACACCTTC.

This chain uses TRBV6-5 with TRBJ1-2; 12 bases align to TRBD1. V trimming: 0 bases; J trimming: 8 bases; junction bases outside the gene matches: 4. The CDR3 is 15 residues long. Germline CDR1 and CDR2: MNHEY and SVGAGI. The CDR3 loop is CASSYSGQGAKGYTF. The CDR3 DNA reads as TGTGCCAGCAGTTACTCGGGACAGGGGGCGAAAGGCTACACCTTC.

V usage is TRBV29-1 and J usage is TRBJ2-1; D is unresolved. The CDR3 is 15 amino acids. V was cut by 7 bases and J by 0 bases, with 16 bases left in between. Germline CDR1 is SQVTM and CDR2 is ANQGSEA. CDR3: CSGVTARDSYNEQFF. As DNA, the CDR3 is TGCAGCGGGGTGACTGCCCGAGACTCCTACAATGAGCAGTTCTTC.

The rearrangement uses TRBV2 and TRBJ2-3, with TRBD2 matching over 7 bases. The V gene's germline CDR1 is SNHLY and CDR2 FYNNEI. The CDR3 runs 14 residues. V shed 8 bases and J 1 base; nucleotides not matched to a gene: 6. The CDR3 loop is CASAGGGRTDTQYF. The CDR3 DNA reads TGTGCCAGCGCCGGCGGGGGACGCACAGATACGCAGTATTTT.

The chain uses TRBV10-3 and TRBJ1-5; unclear D gene. CDR3 size: 12 residues. Deletions cut 2 bases from V and 10 bases from J, with 9 bases between. Per the germline V gene, CDR1 is ENHRY and CDR2 is SYGVKD. CDR3 sequence (DNA): TGTGCCATCAGTGAGGGCAAAAGACCCCAGCATTTT. Translated: CAISEGKRPQHF.

This clone was counted between two and nine times. The V gene is TRBV10-3, the J gene TRBJ2-1; possible D gene TRBD1, 6 bases. Per the germline V gene, CDR1 is ENHRY and CDR2 is SYGVKD. This CDR3 comprises 14 residues. The V gene lost 2 bases and the J gene lost 2 bases, with 7 bases spanning the gap. DNA for the CDR3: TGTGCCATCAGTGAGGACAGGACCTACAATGAGCAGTTCTTC. It yields the protein CAISEDRTYNEQFF.